These T cell receptor beta chains were read from a single sample in a study of patients and donors after allogeneic stem cell transplantation. TCRdb analysed the RT-PCR reads with MiXCR anew, one entry per CDR3 protein. The sample contains about 960,000 distinct CDR3 sequences, roughly 18% of which appear only once. Sequencing was carried out using blood, either unsorted or a sorted T cell fraction (not recorded which). Receptors were obtained from a human donor who was either an allogeneic HSCT recipient or a stem cell or donor lymphocyte infusion donor (not recorded which). It is not recorded whose cells these are; they may come from a transplant donor. CDR3s include the opening cysteine and the closing phenylalanine or tryptophan. The D gene is left open where the match is weak. Expanded clones are given a class, and other clones once, few, many or no size at all.

cdr3_aa	cdr3_nt	cdr3_length	clone_size	v_call	j_call	d_call
CASRETADWVYEQYF	TGCGCCAGCAGGGAAACGGCGGATTGGGTCTACGAGCAGTACTTC	15	NA	TRBV5-1	TRBJ2-7	NA
CSARGGFGASGYEQYF	TGCAGTGCTAGAGGGGGTTTTGGCGCGAGCGGGTACGAGCAGTACTTC	16	NA	TRBV20-1	TRBJ2-7	NA
CSVEEPGVGFPYSYEQYF	TGCAGCGTTGAGGAGCCGGGGGTGGGTTTCCCGTACTCCTACGAGCAGTACTTC	18	few	TRBV29-1	TRBJ2-7	NA
CASSRTGTGGSEQYF	TGTGCCAGCAGTCGGACCGGGACAGGGGGGTCCGAGCAGTACTTC	15	few	TRBV11-1	TRBJ2-7	TRBD1
CSAYRGNVMNEQFF	TGCAGCGCCTACAGGGGGAACGTTATGAATGAGCAGTTCTTC	14	NA	TRBV29-1	TRBJ2-1	TRBD1
CASSIPGTPNPGLAYEQYF	TGCGCCAGCAGCATCCCCGGGACACCAAACCCGGGACTAGCCTACGAGCAGTACTTC	19	NA	TRBV5-1	TRBJ2-7	TRBD2
CASSTLAGVYNEQFF	TGTGCCAGCAGTACCCTAGCGGGGGTATACAATGAGCAGTTCTTC	15	NA	TRBV27	TRBJ2-1	TRBD2
CASSQGTGGINQPQHF	TGTGCCAGCAGCCAAGGGACAGGGGGGATCAATCAGCCCCAGCATTTT	16	NA	TRBV3-1	TRBJ1-5	TRBD1
CASSLRAGRIISPLHF	TGTGCCAGCAGTTTACGTGCTGGGCGGATTATTTCACCCCTCCACTTT	16	few	TRBV12-3/TRBV12-4	TRBJ1-6	NA
CASSRLAGPVTGELFF	TGCGCCAGCAGCAGACTAGCGGGGCCGGTCACCGGGGAGCTGTTTTTT	16	NA	TRBV4-3	TRBJ2-2	TRBD2
CASKWGSGANVLTF	TGTGCCAGTAAATGGGGAAGTGGGGCCAACGTCCTGACTTTC	14	NA	TRBV19	TRBJ2-6	NA
CASSPAGRSFYDNEQFF	TGTGCCAGCAGCCCCGCAGGGCGGTCCTTTTATGACAATGAGCAGTTCTTC	17	few	TRBV9	TRBJ2-1	NA
CASSLWGLQGSNTGELFF	TGTGCCAGCAGTTTATGGGGTCTACAGGGGTCGAACACCGGGGAGCTGTTTTTT	18	NA	TRBV28	TRBJ2-2	TRBD1
CATSSPRTNIQETQYF	TGTGCCACCAGCAGTCCTAGGACCAACATCCAAGAGACCCAGTACTTC	16	many	TRBV15	TRBJ2-5	NA
CSGTGKSSYNEQFF	TGCAGTGGAACAGGGAAGAGCTCCTACAATGAGCAGTTCTTC	14	few	TRBV20-1	TRBJ2-1	NA
CSARKGGAYEQYF	TGCAGTGCTAGAAAGGGGGGCGCCTACGAGCAGTACTTC	13	NA	TRBV20-1	TRBJ2-7	NA
CASSTGRADTQYF	TGTGCCAGCAGCACGGGACGTGCAGATACGCAGTATTTT	13	few	TRBV7-3	TRBJ2-3	NA
CASSPFSNEQFF	TGTGCCAGCAGCCCCTTTTCTAATGAGCAGTTCTTC	12	NA	TRBV7-9	TRBJ2-1	NA
CATSDPSDREGKPQHF	TGTGCCACCAGTGACCCGTCGGACAGGGAAGGGAAGCCCCAGCATTTT	16	few	TRBV24-1	TRBJ1-5	TRBD1
CASSLEARYGYTF	TGTGCCAGCAGTTTGGAGGCCAGATATGGCTACACCTTC	13	NA	TRBV12-3/TRBV12-4	TRBJ1-2	NA
CASSRPGTSGEETQYF	TGTGCCAGCAGCCGCCCCGGGACTAGCGGGGAAGAGACCCAGTACTTC	16	NA	TRBV12-3/TRBV12-4	TRBJ2-5	TRBD2
CASSQDTGAYNEQFF	TGTGCCAGCAGCCAAGATACAGGGGCCTACAATGAGCAGTTCTTC	15	NA	TRBV3-1	TRBJ2-1	TRBD1
CASSLYGLAGNEQYF	TGTGCCAGCAGCTTATATGGACTAGCGGGGAACGAGCAGTACTTC	15	NA	TRBV7-2	TRBJ2-7	TRBD2
CASSTRAGGSTDTQYF	TGTGCCAGTAGTACACGAGCGGGAGGATCCACAGATACGCAGTATTTT	16	many	TRBV19	TRBJ2-3	TRBD2
CASSESAANQPQHF	TGTGCCAGCAGCGAATCTGCGGCCAATCAGCCCCAGCATTTT	14	NA	TRBV9	TRBJ1-5	NA
CASSVVRNPHTEAFF	TGTGCCAGCAGCGTAGTTCGGAATCCCCACACTGAAGCTTTCTTT	15	many	TRBV9	TRBJ1-1	NA
CASSFPLGFYTGELFF	TGTGCCAGCAGTTTCCCCTTAGGGTTTTACACCGGGGAGCTGTTTTTT	16	NA	TRBV12-3/TRBV12-4	TRBJ2-2	NA
CASSWDGSTYEQYF	TGCGCCAGCAGCTGGGACGGTAGCACCTACGAGCAGTACTTC	14	NA	TRBV5-1	TRBJ2-7	NA
CSVDSAGVNEQFF	TGCAGCGTTGACTCAGCGGGAGTAAATGAGCAGTTCTTC	13	few	TRBV29-1	TRBJ2-1	TRBD2
CASSLGTGGNEKLFF	TGTGCCAGCAGCTTAGGGACAGGCGGGAATGAAAAACTGTTTTTT	15	few	TRBV7-9	TRBJ1-4	TRBD1
CSARVSVSKASHEQFF	TGCAGTGCTAGGGTTAGCGTCTCCAAAGCATCTCATGAGCAGTTCTTC	16	many	TRBV20-1	TRBJ2-1	NA
CASSQHRTGVSTGELFF	TGTGCCAGCAGTCAACACCGGACAGGGGTGTCCACCGGGGAGCTGTTTTTT	17	few	TRBV12-3/TRBV12-4	TRBJ2-2	TRBD1
CASSRRGGDTQYF	TGTGCCAGCAGCCGCCGAGGGGGAGATACGCAGTATTTT	13	few	TRBV7-2	TRBJ2-3	NA
CASRREGLPRNQPQHF	TGTGCCAGTAGGCGAGAGGGCCTTCCGCGCAATCAGCCCCAGCATTTT	16	few	TRBV19	TRBJ1-5	NA
CASSVGGLDIQYF	TGTGCCAGCAGCGTAGGGGGGCTGGACATTCAGTACTTC	13	few	TRBV9	TRBJ2-4	NA
CASSPGALLTDTQYF	TGTGCCAGCAGCCCCGGGGCCTTACTCACAGATACGCAGTATTTT	15	NA	TRBV12-3/TRBV12-4	TRBJ2-3	NA
CASSSDYGAYNEQFF	TGTGCCAGCAGCTCTGACTACGGAGCCTACAATGAGCAGTTCTTC	15	few	TRBV7-8	TRBJ2-1	NA
CASSFDFSSPSGANYEQYF	TGTGCCAGCAGCTTCGATTTCAGTTCCCCATCTGGGGCAAACTACGAGCAGTACTTC	19	few	TRBV11-1	TRBJ2-7	NA
CASSNTLAGPALNEQFF	TGTGCCAGCAGTAACACCCTAGCGGGGCCCGCCCTCAATGAGCAGTTCTTC	17	NA	TRBV6-1	TRBJ2-1	TRBD2
CSAPNRATGELFF	TGCAGTGCTCCAAACAGGGCCACCGGGGAGCTGTTTTTT	13	NA	TRBV20-1	TRBJ2-2	NA
CASSLGQPSFEAFF	TGTGCCAGCAGCTTGGGACAGCCGAGTTTTGAAGCTTTCTTT	14	NA	TRBV5-6	TRBJ1-1	NA
CASSVTSTNEQFF	TGTGCCAGCAGCGTGACTAGTACCAATGAGCAGTTCTTC	13	NA	TRBV9	TRBJ2-1	NA
CASSLAGLSSYNEQFF	TGTGCCAGCAGTTTAGCGGGATTGAGCTCCTACAATGAGCAGTTCTTC	16	NA	TRBV5-5	TRBJ2-1	TRBD2
CSVGGGGDPQFF	TGCAGCGTTGGTGGTGGCGGGGACCCTCAGTTCTTC	12	many	TRBV29-1	TRBJ2-1	NA
CACEAETGNEAFF	TGTGCCTGCGAGGCCGAGACAGGGAATGAAGCTTTCTTT	13	NA	TRBV30	TRBJ1-1	TRBD1
CASSLGWGEAWEQYF	TGTGCCAGCAGCTTAGGATGGGGTGAGGCCTGGGAGCAGTACTTC	15	NA	TRBV7-6	TRBJ2-7	NA
CSVGDQPQHF	TGCAGCGTTGGTGATCAGCCCCAGCATTTT	10	NA	TRBV29-1	TRBJ1-5	NA
CASTHREWGSPLHF	TGTGCCAGCACCCACAGGGAATGGGGATCACCCCTCCACTTT	14	NA	TRBV6-2/TRBV6-3	TRBJ1-6	NA
CASSHVSSRAGDNEQFF	TGTGCCAGCAGCCATGTCTCCTCCCGGGCAGGGGACAATGAGCAGTTCTTC	17	few	TRBV3-1	TRBJ2-1	NA
CASSPPRQPGNTIYF	TGTGCCAGCTCACCACCGAGGCAGCCTGGAAACACCATATATTTT	15	NA	TRBV18	TRBJ1-3	NA
CASSRSGINTGELFF	TGTGCCAGCAGCCGTAGCGGGATAAACACCGGGGAGCTGTTTTTT	15	NA	TRBV12-3/TRBV12-4	TRBJ2-2	TRBD2
CASRAGRDYNEQFF	TGTGCCAGCAGAGCGGGCCGGGACTACAATGAGCAGTTCTTC	14	NA	TRBV6-1	TRBJ2-1	NA